This T cell receptor beta chain was recorded in a study of T-cell memory formation after mild COVID-19. Study-level results: Whereas later expanders leaned CD4+, clones contracting day 15 to 85 showed a balanced CD4/CD8 makeup. Among CD4+ contracting clones, most were CM and EM, and CD8+ ones EMRA.

TCRdb reanalysed the 5' RACE reads using MiXCR and keeps one entry per CDR3 protein. Among under 300,000 distinct CDR3 sequences listed, 7% to 10% were seen once. The CDR3 runs 17 residues. Germline V gene sequence: CDR1 KGHDR, CDR2 SFDVKD. Losses at the gene ends were 3 bases for V and 4 bases for J; bases not matched to a gene: 12. This clonotype was observed many times. Its specificity is unknown. What was sequenced was PBMCs or a T cell subset sorted from them (not recorded which). The V and J genes are TRBV24-1 and TRBJ2-7; 9 bases are shared with TRBD1. The receptor comes from a young man who had mild COVID-19 (a few samples of this study predate the infection). Cell type and time point are not known. The CDR3 DNA is TGTGCCACCAGTGATCTGACTGAACAGGGGGCTAGGTACGAGCAGTACTTC. This encodes CATSDLTEQGARYEQYF.